Detailed here is one T cell receptor beta chain. As yet, its antigen is unknown. This specimen comes from a study of cytomegalovirus exposure and HLA in healthy donors. The study, taken as a whole, reports: Excluded were some V segments that proved indistinguishable, including TRBV6-2 and TRBV6-3. Researchers reported in a later analysis that a missense DCLRE1C variant was tied to TCR beta V- and J-gene trimming.

The trim removed 2 bases at V and 4 bases at J, leaving 1 base unmatched. The CDR3 runs 13 residues. Germline V gives CDR1 SGHVS, CDR2 FNYEAQ. The study ran its PCR with 60 Vbeta and 13 Jbeta primers. Clones were sequenced by immunoSEQ multiplex PCR, and TCRdb holds only the in-frame ones, with some missing. The sample carries fewer than 150,000 clones, about 70% recorded once. Healthy bone marrow donors made up the donor group. The TCR was taken from a woman aged 40 to 55 in good health and CMV-seronegative. The sequenced sample consisted of PBMCs. The V gene is TRBV7-6, the J gene TRBJ1-1; the match to TRBD1 covers 7 bases. CDR3 nucleotide sequence: TGTGCCAGCAGCTTACAGGGGGTCACTGAAGCTTTCTTT. As protein: CASSLQGVTEAFF. Full variable domain (missing parts from reference TRBV7-6 and TRBJ1-1): GAGVSQSPRYKVTKRGQDVALRCDPISGHVSLYWYRQALGQGPEFLTYFNYEAQQDKSGLPNDRFSAERPEGSISTLTIQRTEQRDSAMYRCASSLQGVTEAFFGQGTRLTVV.